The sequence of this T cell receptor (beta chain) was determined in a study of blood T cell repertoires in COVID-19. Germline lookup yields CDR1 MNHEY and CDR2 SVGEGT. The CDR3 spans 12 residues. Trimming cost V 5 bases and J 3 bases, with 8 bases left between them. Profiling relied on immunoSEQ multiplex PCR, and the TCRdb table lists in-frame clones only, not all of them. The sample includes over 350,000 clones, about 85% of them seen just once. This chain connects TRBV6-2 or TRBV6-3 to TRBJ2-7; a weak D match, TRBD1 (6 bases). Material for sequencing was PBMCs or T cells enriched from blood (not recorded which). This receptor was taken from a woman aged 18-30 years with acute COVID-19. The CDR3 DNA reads TGTGCCAGCAGTGCACAGGGCTACGAGCAGTACTTC. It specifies CASSAQGYEQYF.